Given below is one T cell receptor beta chain in context. J was trimmed by 8 bases and V by 8 bases; bases with no gene match: 6. The CDR3 runs to 12 residues. Germline lookup yields CDR1 SGHTA and CDR2 FQGTGA. Here immunoSEQ multiplex PCR was the method, and the copy in TCRdb shows in-frame clones only, minus some. The table has 12,000 to 15,000 clones, more than 70% seen once. This sample was taken from a study of T cell clones after liver transplantation. This specimen was CD8+ T cells from blood, taken 47 months after liver transplant. The sequence derives from a human patient who received a liver transplant. Some T cells may have originated in the graft donor. The rearrangement uses TRBV7-3 and TRBJ2-1; 7 nucleotides align to TRBD2. The CDR3 DNA is TGTGCCAGCGCCATTCGGGGGGATGAGCAGTTCTTC. Translation gives CASAIRGDEQFF.